This is a list of T cell receptor beta chains from one sample in a study of T cells in Graves' hyperthyroidism and ophthalmopathy. MiXCR, run by TCRdb on the multiplex PCR reads, gives a single entry per CDR3 protein. The sample includes about 400,000 distinct CDR3 sequences, approximately 14% of them seen just once. Material for sequencing was blood. The receptor set was obtained from a woman between 55 and 75 years old with Graves' ophthalmopathy. Each CDR3 is given with its conserved first and last residue. The order of the fields is D gene, V gene, clone size, CDR3 length, J gene, CDR3 protein, CDR3 DNA. A D gene is named only where the DNA matches it firmly. The size of a clone is reported for some rows only, either as once, few or many, or as a class for expanded clones.

D gene: TRBD2
V gene: TRBV11-2
clone size: -
CDR3 length: 16
J gene: TRBJ2-1
CDR3 protein: CASSLGQLAGADEQFF
CDR3 DNA: TGTGCCAGCAGCTTAGGCCAACTAGCGGGAGCAGATGAGCAGTTCTTC

D gene: -
V gene: TRBV5-1
clone size: many
CDR3 length: 14
J gene: TRBJ1-1
CDR3 protein: CASSSGPVNTEAFF
CDR3 DNA: TGCGCCAGCAGCTCGGGACCGGTGAACACTGAAGCTTTCTTT

D gene: -
V gene: TRBV4-1
clone size: few
CDR3 length: 15
J gene: TRBJ2-7
CDR3 protein: CASSQDVGGTYEQYF
CDR3 DNA: TGCGCCAGCAGCCAAGATGTAGGCGGAACCTACGAGCAGTACTTC

D gene: TRBD1
V gene: TRBV2
clone size: many
CDR3 length: 15
J gene: TRBJ2-7
CDR3 protein: CASSFSGQPSYEQYF
CDR3 DNA: TGTGCCAGCAGTTTTTCGGGACAGCCGTCCTACGAGCAGTACTTC

D gene: TRBD2
V gene: TRBV9
clone size: many
CDR3 length: 14
J gene: TRBJ2-2
CDR3 protein: CASSVGLVSGELFF
CDR3 DNA: TGTGCCAGCAGCGTCGGACTAGTGTCCGGGGAGCTGTTTTTT

D gene: -
V gene: TRBV18
clone size: many
CDR3 length: 13
J gene: TRBJ2-1
CDR3 protein: CASSPILGDEQFF
CDR3 DNA: TGTGCCAGCTCACCTATCCTGGGGGATGAGCAGTTCTTC

D gene: -
V gene: TRBV5-1
clone size: many
CDR3 length: 13
J gene: TRBJ2-1
CDR3 protein: CASSLDRPNEQFF
CDR3 DNA: TGCGCCAGCAGCTTGGACAGGCCCAATGAGCAGTTCTTC

D gene: -
V gene: TRBV27
clone size: few
CDR3 length: 15
J gene: TRBJ2-1
CDR3 protein: CASGWAREGLDEQFF
CDR3 DNA: TGTGCCAGCGGCTGGGCGCGTGAAGGTTTGGATGAGCAGTTCTTC

D gene: TRBD2
V gene: TRBV6-5
clone size: many
CDR3 length: 14
J gene: TRBJ2-2
CDR3 protein: CASSYEGGAGELFF
CDR3 DNA: TGTGCCAGCAGTTACGAGGGAGGGGCCGGGGAGCTGTTTTTT

D gene: TRBD2
V gene: TRBV12-3/TRBV12-4
clone size: -
CDR3 length: 15
J gene: TRBJ2-7
CDR3 protein: CASSLRVAGVSEQYF
CDR3 DNA: TGTGCCAGCAGTTTAAGGGTAGCGGGAGTTAGCGAGCAGTACTTC

D gene: -
V gene: TRBV20-1
clone size: -
CDR3 length: 11
J gene: TRBJ2-1
CDR3 protein: CSALPPNEQFF
CDR3 DNA: TGCAGTGCTTTGCCCCCCAATGAGCAGTTCTTC

D gene: -
V gene: TRBV30
clone size: many
CDR3 length: 14
J gene: TRBJ2-5
CDR3 protein: CAWSPGLGVETQYF
CDR3 DNA: TGTGCCTGGAGTCCGGGGCTGGGGGTAGAGACCCAGTACTTC

D gene: TRBD2
V gene: TRBV4-2
clone size: few
CDR3 length: 17
J gene: TRBJ2-3
CDR3 protein: CASSQDGQRGPTDTQYF
CDR3 DNA: TGTGCCAGCAGCCAAGATGGGCAGCGGGGGCCCACAGATACGCAGTATTTT

D gene: -
V gene: TRBV24-1
clone size: -
CDR3 length: 13
J gene: TRBJ1-2
CDR3 protein: CATQAGVGYGYTF
CDR3 DNA: TGTGCCACACAGGCGGGGGTTGGGTATGGCTACACCTTC

D gene: -
V gene: TRBV20-1
clone size: many
CDR3 length: 15
J gene: TRBJ2-3
CDR3 protein: CSARSPLAGTDTQYF
CDR3 DNA: TGCAGTGCCCGATCTCCCTTAGCTGGCACAGATACGCAGTATTTT

D gene: -
V gene: TRBV12-3/TRBV12-4
clone size: many
CDR3 length: 15
J gene: TRBJ2-1
CDR3 protein: CASSFWWGGHNEQFF
CDR3 DNA: TGTGCCAGCAGTTTTTGGTGGGGCGGCCACAATGAGCAGTTCTTC

D gene: -
V gene: TRBV11-2
clone size: -
CDR3 length: 13
J gene: TRBJ2-3
CDR3 protein: CASSFNGVDTQYF
CDR3 DNA: TGTGCCAGCAGCTTCAACGGGGTGGATACGCAGTATTTT

D gene: -
V gene: TRBV7-6
clone size: many
CDR3 length: 12
J gene: TRBJ2-1
CDR3 protein: CASSLGGGEQFF
CDR3 DNA: TGCGCCAGCAGCTTGGGGGGAGGCGAGCAGTTCTTC

D gene: -
V gene: TRBV7-6
clone size: few
CDR3 length: 15
J gene: TRBJ2-6
CDR3 protein: CASSPDLSGANVLTF
CDR3 DNA: TGTGCCAGCAGCCCCGACTTATCTGGGGCCAACGTCCTGACTTTC

D gene: -
V gene: TRBV7-8
clone size: many
CDR3 length: 15
J gene: TRBJ1-5
CDR3 protein: CASSRMDSYNQPQHF
CDR3 DNA: TGTGCCAGCAGCCGTATGGACAGCTACAATCAGCCCCAGCATTTT

D gene: TRBD2
V gene: TRBV6-5
clone size: many
CDR3 length: 18
J gene: TRBJ2-1
CDR3 protein: CASSYSSGTSGKGLEQFF
CDR3 DNA: TGTGCCAGCAGTTACTCGAGTGGGACTAGCGGTAAAGGGCTTGAGCAGTTCTTC

D gene: TRBD1
V gene: TRBV11-2
clone size: once
CDR3 length: 15
J gene: TRBJ1-1
CDR3 protein: CASSPDRGRNTEAFF
CDR3 DNA: TGTGCCAGCAGCCCCGACAGGGGACGGAACACTGAAGCTTTCTTT

D gene: TRBD1
V gene: TRBV25-1
clone size: -
CDR3 length: 14
J gene: TRBJ2-1
CDR3 protein: CASIGTDSYNEQFF
CDR3 DNA: TGTGCCAGCATAGGGACAGACTCCTACAATGAGCAGTTCTTC

D gene: -
V gene: TRBV20-1
clone size: few
CDR3 length: 17
J gene: TRBJ1-5
CDR3 protein: CSAAGPIGTSGNQPQHF
CDR3 DNA: TGCAGTGCTGCGGGACCGATAGGGACATCGGGCAATCAGCCCCAGCATTTT

D gene: TRBD1
V gene: TRBV3-1
clone size: many
CDR3 length: 12
J gene: TRBJ2-1
CDR3 protein: CASSQRTGGEFF
CDR3 DNA: TGTGCCAGCAGCCAACGGACAGGGGGAGAGTTCTTC

D gene: TRBD2
V gene: TRBV28
clone size: few
CDR3 length: 13
J gene: TRBJ2-7
CDR3 protein: CASKAGGPYEQYF
CDR3 DNA: TGTGCCAGCAAGGCGGGAGGACCCTACGAGCAGTACTTC

D gene: -
V gene: TRBV2
clone size: many
CDR3 length: 13
J gene: TRBJ2-1
CDR3 protein: CASGGSNYNEQFF
CDR3 DNA: TGTGCCAGCGGAGGCAGCAACTACAATGAGCAGTTCTTC

D gene: TRBD1
V gene: TRBV11-2
clone size: -
CDR3 length: 14
J gene: TRBJ2-7
CDR3 protein: CASSPPDRVNEQYF
CDR3 DNA: TGTGCCAGCAGCCCACCAGACAGGGTAAACGAGCAGTACTTC

D gene: TRBD1
V gene: TRBV10-3
clone size: -
CDR3 length: 14
J gene: TRBJ2-7
CDR3 protein: CAISPGTGFYEQYF
CDR3 DNA: TGTGCCATCAGCCCCGGGACAGGGTTTTACGAGCAGTACTTC

D gene: -
V gene: TRBV10-3
clone size: few
CDR3 length: 14
J gene: TRBJ1-1
CDR3 protein: CAISEGSPGTEAFF
CDR3 DNA: TGTGCCATCAGTGAAGGGAGTCCTGGAACTGAAGCTTTCTTT

D gene: TRBD2
V gene: TRBV6-1
clone size: many
CDR3 length: 17
J gene: TRBJ2-7
CDR3 protein: CASSEAMGLAGSYEQYF
CDR3 DNA: TGTGCCAGCAGTGAAGCGATGGGACTAGCGGGTTCCTACGAGCAGTACTTC

D gene: -
V gene: TRBV20-1
clone size: many
CDR3 length: 10
J gene: TRBJ2-7
CDR3 protein: CSAGWDEQYF
CDR3 DNA: TGCAGTGCTGGTTGGGACGAGCAGTACTTC

D gene: -
V gene: TRBV27
clone size: -
CDR3 length: 13
J gene: TRBJ1-5
CDR3 protein: CASRVGVNQPQHF
CDR3 DNA: TGTGCCAGCAGGGTGGGGGTCAATCAGCCCCAGCATTTT

D gene: TRBD2
V gene: TRBV3-1
clone size: many
CDR3 length: 16
J gene: TRBJ2-5
CDR3 protein: CASSQNPGTSGETQYF
CDR3 DNA: TGTGCCAGCAGCCAAAACCCCGGGACTAGCGGAGAGACCCAGTACTTC

D gene: -
V gene: TRBV18
clone size: few
CDR3 length: 17
J gene: TRBJ2-5
CDR3 protein: CASSPPLGRGEQETQYF
CDR3 DNA: TGTGCCAGCTCACCACCTTTGGGTAGAGGGGAACAAGAGACCCAGTACTTC

D gene: TRBD1
V gene: TRBV19
clone size: many
CDR3 length: 14
J gene: TRBJ1-4
CDR3 protein: CASRTGGTNEKLFF
CDR3 DNA: TGTGCCAGCAGGACAGGGGGGACTAATGAAAAACTGTTTTTT

D gene: TRBD2
V gene: TRBV20-1
clone size: -
CDR3 length: 15
J gene: TRBJ2-5
CDR3 protein: CSASRTSGSWETQYF
CDR3 DNA: TGCAGTGCTAGCAGGACTAGCGGGAGTTGGGAGACCCAGTACTTC

D gene: TRBD1
V gene: TRBV25-1
clone size: few
CDR3 length: 16
J gene: TRBJ2-3
CDR3 protein: CASSEYGTGNTDTQYF
CDR3 DNA: TGTGCCAGCAGTGAATATGGGACAGGGAACACAGATACGCAGTATTTT

D gene: TRBD2
V gene: TRBV7-3
clone size: -
CDR3 length: 15
J gene: TRBJ2-1
CDR3 protein: CASSYVRAGDNEQFF
CDR3 DNA: TGTGCCAGCAGCTACGTGCGAGCGGGAGACAATGAGCAGTTCTTC

D gene: -
V gene: TRBV7-2
clone size: many
CDR3 length: 14
J gene: TRBJ2-4
CDR3 protein: CASSLSQFKNIQYF
CDR3 DNA: TGTGCCAGCAGCTTGTCCCAGTTCAAAAACATTCAGTACTTC

D gene: -
V gene: TRBV15
clone size: many
CDR3 length: 13
J gene: TRBJ2-7
CDR3 protein: CATSRDEVYEQYF
CDR3 DNA: TGTGCCACCAGCAGAGATGAGGTGTACGAGCAGTACTTC

D gene: -
V gene: TRBV18
clone size: many
CDR3 length: 11
J gene: TRBJ2-1
CDR3 protein: CASSEMDEQFF
CDR3 DNA: TGTGCCAGCTCAGAAATGGATGAGCAGTTCTTC

D gene: -
V gene: TRBV28
clone size: many
CDR3 length: 16
J gene: TRBJ2-1
CDR3 protein: CASSLSGTLEHNEQFF
CDR3 DNA: TGTGCCAGCAGTTTATCGGGGACACTTGAACACAATGAGCAGTTCTTC

D gene: TRBD1
V gene: TRBV5-1
clone size: many
CDR3 length: 14
J gene: TRBJ2-2
CDR3 protein: CASSFQGDTGELFF
CDR3 DNA: TGCGCCAGCAGCTTCCAGGGGGACACCGGGGAGCTGTTTTTT

D gene: -
V gene: TRBV28
clone size: -
CDR3 length: 12
J gene: TRBJ2-7
CDR3 protein: CASGSFTYEQYF
CDR3 DNA: TGTGCCAGCGGATCCTTTACCTACGAGCAGTACTTC

D gene: TRBD2
V gene: TRBV7-2
clone size: many
CDR3 length: 12
J gene: TRBJ2-3
CDR3 protein: CASSLEGGSRYF
CDR3 DNA: TGTGCCAGCAGCTTAGAAGGCGGGAGTCGGTATTTT

D gene: -
V gene: TRBV6-1
clone size: few
CDR3 length: 15
J gene: TRBJ2-2
CDR3 protein: CASSEQDQRTGELFF
CDR3 DNA: TGTGCCAGCAGTGAACAGGATCAGAGGACCGGGGAGCTGTTTTTT

D gene: -
V gene: TRBV3-1
clone size: many
CDR3 length: 16
J gene: TRBJ2-7
CDR3 protein: CASSRAKRAGVHEQYF
CDR3 DNA: TGTGCCAGCAGCCGCGCTAAGAGGGCAGGGGTCCACGAGCAGTACTTC

D gene: -
V gene: TRBV11-2
clone size: many
CDR3 length: 14
J gene: TRBJ2-7
CDR3 protein: CASSSIRMPYEQYF
CDR3 DNA: TGTGCCAGCAGCTCCATAAGGATGCCGTACGAGCAGTACTTC

D gene: -
V gene: TRBV28
clone size: many
CDR3 length: 16
J gene: TRBJ1-5
CDR3 protein: CASSFFDRISNQPQHF
CDR3 DNA: TGTGCCAGCAGTTTTTTCGACAGGATTAGCAATCAGCCCCAGCATTTT

D gene: TRBD1
V gene: TRBV28
clone size: many
CDR3 length: 13
J gene: TRBJ2-7
CDR3 protein: CASEGGPSNEQYF
CDR3 DNA: TGTGCCAGTGAAGGGGGCCCAAGCAACGAGCAGTACTTC

D gene: TRBD2
V gene: TRBV28
clone size: few
CDR3 length: 15
J gene: TRBJ2-3
CDR3 protein: CASSSWEGGTDTQYF
CDR3 DNA: TGTGCCAGCAGTTCCTGGGAGGGTGGCACAGATACGCAGTATTTT

D gene: -
V gene: TRBV28
clone size: -
CDR3 length: 11
J gene: TRBJ2-7
CDR3 protein: CASSWLYEQYF
CDR3 DNA: TGTGCCAGCAGTTGGCTCTACGAGCAGTACTTC